This T cell receptor beta chain was identified during a study of cytomegalovirus exposure and HLA in healthy donors. This clone has just one count. Generated by immunoSEQ multiplex PCR, the TCRdb table keeps only in-frame clones and is missing some. Found here are about 56,000 clones, about 92% of them singletons; the top ten hold 0.95% to 1.3%. Germline assignment: CDR1 SGHAT and CDR2 FQNNGV. Trimming took 5 bases from V and 3 from J, leaving 8 bases between them. The CDR3 loop spans 12 amino acids. Sequenced sample: PBMCs. The chain recombines TRBV11-2 with TRBJ2-7, with D possibly TRBD2 on 6 matching bases. The TCR was taken from a man aged 18 to 30 in good health and CMV-seronegative. In nucleotides, the CDR3 is TGTGCCAGCAGCCACGGGAGCTACGAGCAGTACTTC. This translates into CASSHGSYEQYF.